The next 21 T cell receptor beta chains were all read from a single sample in a study of blood T cell repertoires in COVID-19. Measured with immunoSEQ multiplex PCR; TCRdb has only the in-frame clones, and not every one. This sample has around 41,000 clones, with 85% found just once. Material for sequencing was peripheral blood. These receptors all come from a human donor in a cohort sampled during active COVID-19.

CDR3 region: CASSRTPSSGANVLTF. DNA for the CDR3: TGCGCCAGCAGCCGGACACCTAGCTCTGGGGCCAACGTCCTGACTTTC. The gene calls are TRBV5-1 and TRBJ2-6; D is possibly TRBD1 (5 bases). V gave up 4 bases and J gave up 0 bases, with 11 bases separating them. Germline-derived CDR1 and CDR2 are SGHRS and YFSETQ. The CDR3 runs to 16 residues.

This chain connects TRBV5-5 to TRBJ2-7; no clear D gene. Trimming took off 3 bases at V and 2 bases at J, with 15 bases between the two ends. Germline V CDR1 and CDR2: SGHKS, YYEKEE (reference sequence). The CDR3 has 15 residues. The DNA of the CDR3 is TGTGCCAGCAGCTCCCTCGCAGGTAACACCTACGAGCAGTACTTC. It specifies CASSSLAGNTYEQYF.

The chain recombines TRBV9 with TRBJ2-7, with 9 bases identical to TRBD2. Germline V lookup: CDR1 SGDLS, CDR2 YYNGEE. The CDR3 is made up of 16 amino acids. The ends lost 0 bases at V and 5 bases at J; junction bases unmatched: 9. DNA of the CDR3: TGTGCCAGCAGCGTAGGGGATAGCGGGGGATATAACGAGCAGTACTTC. Amino acid sequence: CASSVGDSGGYNEQYF. Drawing the rest from reference TRBV9 and TRBJ2-7, the complete variable domain is DSGVTQTPKHLITATGQRVTLRCSPRSGDLSVYWYQQSLDQGLQFLIQYYNGEERAKGNILERFSAQQFPDLHSELNLSSLELGDSALYFCASSVGDSGGYNEQYFGPGTRLTVT.

The rearrangement links TRBV6-6 to TRBJ1-1, with 11 nucleotides matching TRBD1. The ends lost 6 bases at V and 9 bases at J; junction bases unmatched: 6. In germline, CDR1 is MNHNY, CDR2 SVGAGI (reference sequence). The CDR3 is 13 amino acids. CDR3 loop: CASSPGTGGKAFF. The DNA of the CDR3 is TGTGCCAGCAGCCCCGGGACAGGGGGGAAAGCTTTCTTT.

The V call is TRBV5-1, the J call TRBJ2-7, with 11 bases that match TRBD2. The V gene end was trimmed by 0 bases and the J gene end by 5 bases; junction bases not matched to a gene: 4. Germline CDR1 SGHRS, CDR2 YFSETQ. The CDR3 spans 15 residues. The CDR3 loop is CASSLVASGGNEQYF. In nucleotides, the CDR3 is TGCGCCAGCAGCTTGGTGGCTAGCGGGGGGAACGAGCAGTACTTC.

The chain uses TRBV5-4 and TRBJ2-7; TRBD1 is a possible D gene (6 bases). The CDR3 totals 13 residues. Germline-derived CDR1 and CDR2 are SGHNT and YYREEE (reference sequence). V dropped 4 bases and J dropped 2 bases, with 10 bases sitting between them. CDR3 loop: CASSQQGPYEQYF. The CDR3 DNA reads as TGTGCCAGCAGCCAGCAGGGGCCCTACGAGCAGTACTTC.

This chain joins TRBV19 and TRBJ1-4, with D maybe TRBD1 (6 bases). The CDR3 is made up of 12 amino acids. V lost 5 bases, J lost 8 bases, and 9 bases lay in between. CDR1 is LNHDA, CDR2 SQIVND, per germline (reference sequence). The CDR3 loop reads CASSHRAEKLFF. CDR3 nucleotide sequence: TGTGCCAGTAGTCACAGGGCGGAAAAACTGTTTTTT.

The chain employs TRBV7-9 and TRBJ2-7; tentatively, D is TRBD2 (6 bases). Germline loops: CDR1 SEHNR, CDR2 FQNEAQ (reference sequence). CDR3 length: 11 residues. Trimming removed 4 bases at V and 9 bases at J, with 10 bases between. The CDR3 sequence is CASSSGDLQYF. CDR3 DNA sequence: TGTGCCAGCAGCTCGGGGGACTTGCAGTACTTC.

This clone was picked up a small number of times. The chain has TRBV29-1 and TRBJ2-2; D is possibly TRBD2 (5 bases). From germline, CDR1 is SQVTM and CDR2 ANQGSEA. CDR3 length equals 14 residues. Between the trimmed V and J ends, which lost 3 bases and 4 bases, there was a span of 12 bases. CDR3 bases: TGCAGCGTTGAGAGGGTAGGGCTCACCGGGGAGCTGTTTTTT. Protein product: CSVERVGLTGELFF.

V and J are TRBV7-2 and TRBJ2-1; 12 nucleotides agree with TRBD1. Unmatched junction bases numbered 6, after V lost 4 bases and J lost 2 bases. This CDR3 has 17 amino acids. In germline, CDR1 is SGHTA, CDR2 FQGNSA. Written as DNA, the CDR3 is TGTGCCAGCAGCTCAGGGACAGGGGGCGCAACCTACAATGAGCAGTTCTTC. Protein sequence: CASSSGTGGATYNEQFF. Drawing the rest from reference TRBV7-2 and TRBJ2-1, the complete variable domain is GAGVSQSPSNKVTEKGKDVELRCDPISGHTALYWYRQSLGQGLEFLIYFQGNSAPDKSGLPSDRFSAERTGGSVSTLTIQRTQQEDSAVYLCASSSGTGGATYNEQFFGPGTRLTVL.

The rearrangement joins TRBV5-4 to TRBJ2-4; 7 nucleotides agree with TRBD1. Germline V gives CDR1 SGHNT, CDR2 YYREEE (reference sequence). With 0 bases clipped from V and 8 bases from J, the junction kept 8 bases outside the gene matches. The CDR3 has 15 residues. For the CDR3, the DNA is TGTGCCAGCAGCTTGGAGGGGGCGGCCCGTGACATTCAGTACTTC. It specifies CASSLEGAARDIQYF. Full variable domain (remainder filled in from reference TRBV5-4 and TRBJ2-4): ETGVTQSPTHLIKTRGQQVTLRCSSQSGHNTVSWYQQALGQGPQFIFQYYREEENGRGNFPPRFSGLQFPNYSSELNVNALELDDSALYLCASSLEGAARDIQYFGAGTRLSVL.

In this sample, this clone turned up once. The chain recombines TRBV4-2 with TRBJ1-6, with TRBD1 identical over 8 bases. Germline loops: CDR1 LGHNA, CDR2 YNFKEQ. Trimming cost V 0 bases and J 7 bases; bases outside gene matches: 11. The CDR3 is 18 amino acids. CDR3 in DNA: TGTGCCAGCAGCCAAGATCTGCGACAGGGGACCGGGAATTCACCCCTCCACTTT. Encoded protein: CASSQDLRQGTGNSPLHF.

The rearrangement joins TRBV7-2 to TRBJ2-3; 11 bases align to TRBD2. V lost 4 bases, J lost 6 bases, and 6 bases stayed unmatched. Germline V gives CDR1 SGHTA, CDR2 FQGNSA. The CDR3 extends over 15 amino acids. The CDR3 reads CASSSSSGGVDTQYF. The CDR3 DNA reads TGTGCCAGCAGCTCTAGTAGCGGGGGGGTGGATACGCAGTATTTT.

The chain couples TRBV19 to TRBJ2-3; D not resolved. V was shortened by 4 bases and J by 2 bases, with 7 bases between the two germline ends. The length of the CDR3 is 13 residues. Germline CDR1 LNHDA, CDR2 SQIVND (reference sequence). The DNA for the CDR3 is TGTGCCAGTAGTAGCGGTCTCACAGATACGCAGTATTTT. Its protein is CASSSGLTDTQYF.

This sequence joins TRBV12-3 or TRBV12-4 and TRBJ1-5; 7 bases are shared with TRBD1. CDR3 size: 12 residues. Trimming took 5 bases from V and 11 from J; bases not matched to a gene: 6. For the CDR3, the DNA is TGTGCCAGCAGTCCCGATCAGGGGGCCCAGCATTTT. This sequence encodes CASSPDQGAQHF.

The V call is TRBV5-1, the J call TRBJ2-7; 9 bases match TRBD1. Looked up from germline, CDR1 is SGHRS and CDR2 is YFSETQ. This CDR3 spans 15 amino acids. The V gene end was trimmed by 0 bases and the J gene end by 4 bases; junction bases not matched to a gene: 5. The CDR3 nucleotides are TGCGCCAGCAGCTTGGGACAGGGGGACTTTTACGAGCAGTACTTC. Protein product: CASSLGQGDFYEQYF.

This rearrangement joins TRBV3-1 (or the pseudogene TRBV3-2) to TRBJ2-6; D gene unclear. CDR3 length equals 12 residues. The V end lost 4 bases, the J end lost 6 bases, and 4 bases lay between the germline ends. Germline CDR1 LGHDT, CDR2 YNNKEL (reference sequence). As DNA, the CDR3 is TGTGCCAGCAGCCCCCAGGCCAACGTCCTGACTTTC. Translated: CASSPQANVLTF.

The rearrangement joins TRBV6-4 to TRBJ2-3, with TRBD1 matching 9 bases. This CDR3 comprises 13 residues. V gave up 6 bases and J gave up 7 bases; unmatched junction bases: 5. CDR1 and CDR2 from the germline V gene are MRHNA and SNTAGT. CDR3 amino acids: CASRGTGTHTQYF. In DNA form, the CDR3 reads TGTGCCAGCAGAGGGACAGGGACACATACGCAGTATTTT.

The J gene is TRBJ1-1, the V gene TRBV5-4; the D gene is possibly TRBD1 (5 bases). V was trimmed by 1 base and J by 6 bases, leaving 16 bases between them. The CDR3 is made up of 15 amino acids. Germline CDR1 is SGHNT and CDR2 is YYREEE (reference sequence). The CDR3 protein is CASSLSLQGNAEAFF. The CDR3, as DNA: TGTGCCAGCAGCTTGAGTCTGCAGGGAAACGCTGAAGCTTTCTTT.

The chain couples TRBV2 to TRBJ1-2; D gene ambiguous. Germline V gives CDR1 SNHLY, CDR2 FYNNEI. The CDR3 totals 14 residues. Trimming took 1 base from V and 4 from J, leaving 10 bases between them. CDR3 DNA sequence: TGTGCCAGCAGTGAAGACCCCAGGTCCTATGGCTACACCTTC. Its protein is CASSEDPRSYGYTF.

The genes are TRBV11-2 and TRBJ1-6, with D maybe TRBD1 (6 bases). Germline CDR1 is SGHAT and CDR2 is FQNNGV. The ends were cut back, 3 bases at V and 4 bases at J, with 13 bases in the middle. The CDR3 length is 16 residues. The CDR3 region has the DNA TGTGCCAGCAGCTTGACGGACAGATATTATAATTCACCCCTCCACTTT. It codes for CASSLTDRYYNSPLHF.